The present TCR beta chain was sequenced within a study of blood T cell repertoires in COVID-19 (dated by TCRdb to 2019 to 2021). Background on the whole study: The collaborator samples originated in the United States, Italy and Spain and spanned the acute and convalescent phases of COVID-19. The repertoires were released in a freely available public database meant as a resource for research on the immune response to SARS-CoV-2. Where available, HLA class I and class II types were obtained from metadata supplied by the sample provider rather than from assay-based typing. The sample metadata nearly always contained a de-identified subject ID, COVID-19 status, age in years and sex. The prospective study material was composed of cDNA or gDNA derived from T cells, B-cell-depleted T cells, or PBMCs. The samples were drawn from the first 160 participants of the ongoing ImmuneRACE study and from 1,254 subjects provided by 6 global collaborators. The dataset comprised deeply sampled blood TCRbeta repertoires from subjects exposed to, actively infected with, or recovered from COVID-19.

TCRbeta CDR3 regions were amplified from genomic DNA by means of the immunoSEQ Assay, a bias-controlled multiplex PCR. As for the original processing: The number of nucleated cells in each sample was estimated from the amplification of reference gene primers within the assay. To quantify the absolute abundance of each unique TCRbeta CDR3 rearrangement, sequence reads were collapsed and filtered. For each sample, productive Simpson clonality was calculated as the square root of Simpson's diversity index across productive rearrangements. In its TCRdb copy, this immuneACCESS table keeps in-frame sequences only and misses some clones. Where compared with another copy, unresolved V genes explain less than half of these, and the others have no known cause. That table supplies the V and J calls and clone size; D and trimming were determined from the DNA. In all, the sample holds 75,000 to 90,000 clones, and about 85% of those were seen once. The ten largest clonotypes hold approximately 20% of the sample.

Whole blood was collected in K2EDTA tubes by collaborating institutions according to the institutions' own protocols. For TCRbeta analysis, collaborator samples were shipped as frozen whole blood, as isolated PBMCs, or as DNA extracted from either sample type. Concerning this clone: Its antigen target is currently unknown. Base-call qualities are not available, and no considerably larger clone is one nucleotide away.

The CDR3 starts with the cysteine, ends with the phenylalanine, and has 12 residues. The read is trimmed to its CDR3 DNA, 36 bases read in frame from base 1. A distance of 14 bases separates the germline ends of V and J, which lose 2 bases and 13 bases respectively. Sequences SEHNR (CDR1) and FQNEAQ (CDR2) are obtained from the germline V gene (reference sequence). Broad study findings and their caveats: The quantity of clinical and demographic metadata differed by source and by participant and was supplied without curation.

The sequence is built from TRBV7-9 and TRBJ1-1; the D gene is unclear. The specimen was peripheral blood. The TCR sequence derives from a man older than 75 with active or convalescent COVID-19. This receptor has the CDR3 CASSLIISAVFF. The nucleotide sequence reads as follows: TGTGCCAGCAGCTTAATTATCAGCGCGGTTTTCTTT.